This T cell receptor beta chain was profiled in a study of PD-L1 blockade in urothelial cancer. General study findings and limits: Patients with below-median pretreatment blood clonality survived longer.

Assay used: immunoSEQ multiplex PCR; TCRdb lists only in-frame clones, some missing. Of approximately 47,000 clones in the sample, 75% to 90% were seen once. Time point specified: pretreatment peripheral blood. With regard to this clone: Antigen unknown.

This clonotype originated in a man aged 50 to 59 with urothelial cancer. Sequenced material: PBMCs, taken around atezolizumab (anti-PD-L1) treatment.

The CDR3 here is CASSFPAGGYTF. CDR3 bases: TGTGCCAGCAGCTTCCCCGCCGGTGGCTACACCTTC. The rearrangement joins TRBV5-4 to TRBJ1-2; D unresolved. Germline CDR1 and CDR2: SGHNT and YYREEE (reference sequence). The ends were cut back, 2 bases at V and 7 bases at J, with 9 bases in the middle. The CDR3 is 12 amino acids.